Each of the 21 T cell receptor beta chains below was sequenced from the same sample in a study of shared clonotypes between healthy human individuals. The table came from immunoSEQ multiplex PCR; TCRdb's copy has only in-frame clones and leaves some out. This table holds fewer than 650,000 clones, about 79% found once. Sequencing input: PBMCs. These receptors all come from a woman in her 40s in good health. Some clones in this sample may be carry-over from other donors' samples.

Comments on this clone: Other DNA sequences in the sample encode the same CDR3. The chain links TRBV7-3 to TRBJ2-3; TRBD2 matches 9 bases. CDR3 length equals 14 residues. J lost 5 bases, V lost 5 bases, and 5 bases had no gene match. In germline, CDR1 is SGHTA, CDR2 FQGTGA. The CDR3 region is CASSLSGRGDTQYF. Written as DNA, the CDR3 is TGTGCCAGCAGCCTTAGCGGGAGAGGAGATACGCAGTATTTT.

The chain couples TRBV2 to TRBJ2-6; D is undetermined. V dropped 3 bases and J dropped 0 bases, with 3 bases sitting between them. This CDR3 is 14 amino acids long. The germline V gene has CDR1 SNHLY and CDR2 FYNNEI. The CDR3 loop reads CASSDSSGANVLTF. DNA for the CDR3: TGTGCCAGCAGTGACAGCTCTGGGGCCAACGTCCTGACTTTC.

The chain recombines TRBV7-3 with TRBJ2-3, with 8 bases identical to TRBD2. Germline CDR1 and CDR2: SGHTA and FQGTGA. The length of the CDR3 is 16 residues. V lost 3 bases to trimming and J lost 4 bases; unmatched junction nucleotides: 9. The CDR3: CASSFSSGYMADTQYF. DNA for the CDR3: TGTGCCAGCAGCTTCTCTAGCGGGTATATGGCAGATACGCAGTATTTT.

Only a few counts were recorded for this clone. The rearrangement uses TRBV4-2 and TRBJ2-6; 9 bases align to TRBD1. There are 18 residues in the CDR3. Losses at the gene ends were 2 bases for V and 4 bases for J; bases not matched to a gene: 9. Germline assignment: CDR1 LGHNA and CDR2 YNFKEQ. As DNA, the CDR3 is TGTGCCAGCAGCCAACCCGGGACAGGGACATACGGGGCCAACGTCCTGACTTTC. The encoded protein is CASSQPGTGTYGANVLTF.

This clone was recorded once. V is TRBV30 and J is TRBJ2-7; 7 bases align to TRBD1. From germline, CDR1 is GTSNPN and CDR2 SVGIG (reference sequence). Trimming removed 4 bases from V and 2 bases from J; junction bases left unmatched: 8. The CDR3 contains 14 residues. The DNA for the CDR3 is TGTGCCTGGAATATAGGGGACAGAGCCTACGAGCAGTACTTC. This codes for CAWNIGDRAYEQYF.

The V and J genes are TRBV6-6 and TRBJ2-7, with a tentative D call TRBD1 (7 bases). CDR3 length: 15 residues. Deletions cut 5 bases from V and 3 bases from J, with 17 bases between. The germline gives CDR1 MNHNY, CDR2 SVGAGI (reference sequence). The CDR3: CASSAGQLLNYEQYF. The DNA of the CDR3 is TGTGCCAGCAGTGCGGGACAGCTCCTGAACTACGAGCAGTACTTC.

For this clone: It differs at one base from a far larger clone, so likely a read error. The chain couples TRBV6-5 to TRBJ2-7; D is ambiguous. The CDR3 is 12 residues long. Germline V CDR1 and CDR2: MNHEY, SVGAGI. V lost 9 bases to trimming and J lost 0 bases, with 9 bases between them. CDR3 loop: CASSQSSYEQYF. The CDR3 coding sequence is TGTGCCAGTTCACAGAGCTCCTACGAGCAGTACTTC.

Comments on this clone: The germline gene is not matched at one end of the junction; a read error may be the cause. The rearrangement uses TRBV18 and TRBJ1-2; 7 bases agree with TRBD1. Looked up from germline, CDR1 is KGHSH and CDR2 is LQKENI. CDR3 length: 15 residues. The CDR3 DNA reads TGTGCCAGCTCATCGACAGGGCTAGCTAACTATGACTACACCTTC. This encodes CASSSTGLANYDYTF.

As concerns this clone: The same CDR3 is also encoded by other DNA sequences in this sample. The CDR3 nucleotides are TGTGCCAGCTCACCCGGGACAGCTAATGAAAAACTGTTTTTT. This translates into CASSPGTANEKLFF. This chain joins TRBV18 and TRBJ1-4, with 7 bases aligning to TRBD1. The CDR3 length is 14 residues. From germline, CDR1 is KGHSH and CDR2 LQKENI. The junction had 1 base not matched to a gene; V was cut back by 3 bases and J by 3 bases.

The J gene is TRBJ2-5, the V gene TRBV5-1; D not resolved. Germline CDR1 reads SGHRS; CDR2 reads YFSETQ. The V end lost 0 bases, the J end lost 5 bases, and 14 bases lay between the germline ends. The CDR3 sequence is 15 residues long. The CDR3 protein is CASSLGAEPTETQYF. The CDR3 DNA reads TGCGCCAGCAGCTTGGGGGCAGAGCCAACGGAGACCCAGTACTTC.

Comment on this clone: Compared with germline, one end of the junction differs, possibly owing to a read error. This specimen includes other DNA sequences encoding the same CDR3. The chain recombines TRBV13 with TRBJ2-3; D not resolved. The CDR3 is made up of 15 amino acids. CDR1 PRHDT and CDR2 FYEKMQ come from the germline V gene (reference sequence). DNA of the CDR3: TGTGCCAGCAGCTTAGGGTCCGGTGTGCAGGATACGCAATATTTT. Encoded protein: CASSLGSGVQDTQYF. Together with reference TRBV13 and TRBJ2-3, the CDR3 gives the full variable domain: AAGVIQSPRHLIKEKRETATLKCYPIPRHDTVYWYQQGPGQDPQFLISFYEKMQSDKGSIPDRFSAQQFSDYHSELNMSSLELGDSALYFCASSLGSGVQDTQYFGPGTRLTVL.

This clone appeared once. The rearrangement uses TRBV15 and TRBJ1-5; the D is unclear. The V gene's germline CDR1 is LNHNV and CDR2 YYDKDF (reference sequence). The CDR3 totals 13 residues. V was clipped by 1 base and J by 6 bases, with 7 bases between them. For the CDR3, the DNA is TGTGCCACCAGCAGAGGAGGAAGTCAGCCCCAGCATTTT. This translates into CATSRGGSQPQHF.

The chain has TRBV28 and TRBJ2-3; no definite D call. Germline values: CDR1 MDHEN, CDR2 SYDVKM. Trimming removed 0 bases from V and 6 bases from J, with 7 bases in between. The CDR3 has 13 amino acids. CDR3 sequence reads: CASSLWAGDTQYF. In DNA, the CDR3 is TGTGCCAGCAGTTTATGGGCCGGGGATACGCAGTATTTT.

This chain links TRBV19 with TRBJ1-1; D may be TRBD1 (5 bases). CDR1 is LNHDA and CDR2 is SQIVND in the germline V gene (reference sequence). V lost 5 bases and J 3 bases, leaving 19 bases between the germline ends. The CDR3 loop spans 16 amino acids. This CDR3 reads CASSPAIAGAHTEAFF. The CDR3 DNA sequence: TGTGCCAGTAGTCCTGCCATCGCTGGGGCCCACACTGAAGCTTTCTTT.

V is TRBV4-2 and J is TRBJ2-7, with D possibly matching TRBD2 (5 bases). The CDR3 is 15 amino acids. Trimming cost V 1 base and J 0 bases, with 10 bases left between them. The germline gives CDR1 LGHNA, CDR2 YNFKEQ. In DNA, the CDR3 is TGTGCCAGCAGCCAAGGGCGGGCCGCCTCCTACGAGCAGTACTTC. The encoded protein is CASSQGRAASYEQYF.

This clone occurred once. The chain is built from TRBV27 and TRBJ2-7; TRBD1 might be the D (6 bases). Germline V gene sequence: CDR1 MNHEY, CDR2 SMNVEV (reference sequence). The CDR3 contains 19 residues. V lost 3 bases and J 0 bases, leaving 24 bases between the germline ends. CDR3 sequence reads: CASSFRSLMDSPVSYEQYF. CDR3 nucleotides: TGTGCCAGCAGTTTCAGGAGTCTAATGGACAGTCCAGTCTCCTACGAGCAGTACTTC.

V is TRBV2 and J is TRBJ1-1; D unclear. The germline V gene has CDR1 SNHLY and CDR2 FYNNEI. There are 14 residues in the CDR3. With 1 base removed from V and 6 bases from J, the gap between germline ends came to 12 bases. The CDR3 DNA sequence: TGTGCCAGCAGTGAAGTAAACCGGGAGCCTGAAGCTTTCTTT. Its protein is CASSEVNREPEAFF.

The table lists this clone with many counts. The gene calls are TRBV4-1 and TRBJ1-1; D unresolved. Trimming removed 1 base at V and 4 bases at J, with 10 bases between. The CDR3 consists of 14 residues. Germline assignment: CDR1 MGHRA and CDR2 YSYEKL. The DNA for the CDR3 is TGCGCCAGCAGCCAAGTTAAGGGCGGCACTGAAGCTTTCTTT. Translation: CASSQVKGGTEAFF.

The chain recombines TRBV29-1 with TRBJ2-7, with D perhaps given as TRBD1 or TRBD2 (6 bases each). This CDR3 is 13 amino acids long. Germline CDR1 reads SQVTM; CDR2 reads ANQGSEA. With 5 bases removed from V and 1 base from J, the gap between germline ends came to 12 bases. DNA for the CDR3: TGCAGCGTTTTCGGGGGCGAATCCTACGAGCAGTACTTC. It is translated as CSVFGGESYEQYF.

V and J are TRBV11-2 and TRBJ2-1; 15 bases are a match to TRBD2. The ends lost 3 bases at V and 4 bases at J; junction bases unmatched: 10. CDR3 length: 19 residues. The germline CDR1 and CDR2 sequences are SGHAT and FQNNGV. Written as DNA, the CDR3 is TGTGCCAGCAGCTTCAACGGACTAGCGGGAGGGCCAAGTTACAATGAGCAGTTCTTC. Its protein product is CASSFNGLAGGPSYNEQFF. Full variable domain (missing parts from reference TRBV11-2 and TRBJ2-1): EAGVAQSPRYKIIEKRQSVAFWCNPISGHATLYWYQQILGQGPKLLIQFQNNGVVDDSQLPKDRFSAERLKGVDSTLKIQPAKLEDSAVYLCASSFNGLAGGPSYNEQFFGPGTRLTVL.

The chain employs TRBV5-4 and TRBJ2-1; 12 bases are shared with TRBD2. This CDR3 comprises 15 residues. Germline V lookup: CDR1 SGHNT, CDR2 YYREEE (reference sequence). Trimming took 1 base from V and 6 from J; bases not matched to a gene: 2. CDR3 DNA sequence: TGTGCCAGCAGCTTGCCGACTAGCGGGAGCAATGAGCAGTTCTTC. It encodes CASSLPTSGSNEQFF.